These 4 T cell receptor beta chains share one sample of origin, sequenced in a study of T-cell reconstitution after alpha-beta-depleted transplantation in children. Preparation of the TCRbeta library was carried out with unique molecular identifiers. TCRdb passed the PCR reads through MiXCR, listing each CDR3 protein once. The sample gives more than 400,000 distinct CDR3 sequences, about 40% of which show up once; approximately 30% is in the top ten. The specimen comprised PBMCs, sampled before TCRalphabeta/CD19-depleted stem cell transplant. The receptors stem from a girl aged 2-10 years with aplastic anemia, due to receive a stem cell transplant.

The chain carries TRBV6-5 and TRBJ1-1, with D possibly TRBD1 on 6 matching bases. CDR1 and CDR2 from the germline V gene are MNHEY and SVGAGI. V gave up 2 bases and J gave up 5 bases, with 12 bases separating them. This CDR3 has 14 residues. CDR3 residues: CASSYTTGPTEAFF. The CDR3 bases are TGTGCCAGCAGTTACACGACAGGACCAACTGAAGCTTTCTTT.

This clonotype has a count of ten or more. The J gene is TRBJ2-3, the V gene TRBV20-1; weak D call: TRBD2 (5 bases). The germline V gene has CDR1 DFQATT and CDR2 SNEGSKA (reference sequence). The V end lost 5 bases, the J end lost 2 bases, and 14 bases lay between the germline ends. This CDR3 spans 14 amino acids. The CDR3 is CSAHRGRITDTQYF. The CDR3 DNA follows: TGCAGTGCTCATCGAGGGAGAATCACAGATACGCAGTATTTT.

This clonotype was found many times. The chain has TRBV20-1 and TRBJ1-6, with a weak D call TRBD1 (5 bases). The CDR3 has 14 amino acids. Germline V gene data show CDR1 as DFQATT and CDR2 as SNEGSKA (reference sequence). V lost 6 bases to trimming and J lost 6 bases, with 15 bases between them. This CDR3 reads CSAPDPGGNSPLHF. The CDR3, as DNA: TGCAGTGCCCCCGACCCTGGGGGTAATTCACCCCTCCACTTT.

At least ten counts were recorded for this clonotype. The genes are TRBV5-1 and TRBJ2-5; D is possibly TRBD1 (6 bases). In germline, CDR1 is SGHRS, CDR2 YFSETQ. V lost 0 bases and J 5 bases, leaving 20 bases between the germline ends. CDR3 length equals 17 residues. This chain's CDR3 is CASSLGQGPPSGETQYF. The CDR3 DNA reads TGCGCCAGCAGCTTGGGCCAGGGGCCTCCAAGTGGGGAGACCCAGTACTTC.